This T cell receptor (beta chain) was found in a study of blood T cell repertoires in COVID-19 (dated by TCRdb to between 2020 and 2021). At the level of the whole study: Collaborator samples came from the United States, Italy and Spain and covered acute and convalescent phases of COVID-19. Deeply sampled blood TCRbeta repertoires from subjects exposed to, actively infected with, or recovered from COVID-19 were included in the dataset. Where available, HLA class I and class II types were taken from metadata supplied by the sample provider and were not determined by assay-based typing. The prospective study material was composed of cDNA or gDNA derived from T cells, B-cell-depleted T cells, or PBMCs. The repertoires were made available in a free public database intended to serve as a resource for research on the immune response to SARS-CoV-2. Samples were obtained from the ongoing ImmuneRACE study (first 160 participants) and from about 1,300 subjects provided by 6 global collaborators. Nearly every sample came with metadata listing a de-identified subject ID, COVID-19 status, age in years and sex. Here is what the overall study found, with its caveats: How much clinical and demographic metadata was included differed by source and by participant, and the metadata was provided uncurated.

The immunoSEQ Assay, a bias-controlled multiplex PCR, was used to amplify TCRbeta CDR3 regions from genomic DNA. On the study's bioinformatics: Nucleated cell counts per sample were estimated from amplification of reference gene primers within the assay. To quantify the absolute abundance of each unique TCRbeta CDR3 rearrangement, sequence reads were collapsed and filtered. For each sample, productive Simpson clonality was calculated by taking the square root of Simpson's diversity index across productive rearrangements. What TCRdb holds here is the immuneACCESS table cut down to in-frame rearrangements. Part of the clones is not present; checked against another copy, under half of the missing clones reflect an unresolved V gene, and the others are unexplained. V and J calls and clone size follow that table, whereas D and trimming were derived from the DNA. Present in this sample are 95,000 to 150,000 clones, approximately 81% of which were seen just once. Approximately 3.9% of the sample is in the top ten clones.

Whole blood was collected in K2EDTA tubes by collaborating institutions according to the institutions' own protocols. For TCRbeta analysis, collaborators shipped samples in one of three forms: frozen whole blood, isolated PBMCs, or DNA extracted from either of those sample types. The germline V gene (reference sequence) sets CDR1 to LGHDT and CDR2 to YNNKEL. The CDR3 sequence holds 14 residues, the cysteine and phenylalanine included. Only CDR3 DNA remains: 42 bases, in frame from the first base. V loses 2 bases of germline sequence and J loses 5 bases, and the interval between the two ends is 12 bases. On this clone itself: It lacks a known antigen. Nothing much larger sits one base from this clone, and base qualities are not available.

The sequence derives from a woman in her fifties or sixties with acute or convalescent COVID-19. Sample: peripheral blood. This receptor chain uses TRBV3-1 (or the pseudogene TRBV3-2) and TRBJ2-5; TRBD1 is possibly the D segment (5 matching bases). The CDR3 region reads CASSQSRAGETQYF. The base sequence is TGTGCCAGCAGCCAAAGCAGGGCCGGCGAGACCCAGTACTTC.